The source of this T cell receptor beta chain is a study of OX40 agonist ivuxolimab in advanced cancers. Sequencing was performed with immunoSEQ multiplex PCR; in TCRdb, only in-frame clones are kept and a portion is missing. Found here are 80,000 or so clones, approximately 89% of them singletons; the top ten hold 2% to 2.5%. V lost 3 bases, J lost 3 bases, and 4 bases stayed unmatched. This CDR3 has 15 residues. Germline CDR1 is SGHKS and CDR2 is YYEKEE (reference sequence). The TCR sequence derives from an adult with an advanced solid tumor such as melanoma, head and neck, liver or kidney cancer. The chain couples TRBV5-5 to TRBJ2-3; 10 positions agree with TRBD1. The sample consisted of CD4+ or CD8+ T cells sorted from blood, taken in a trial of the OX40 agonist ivuxolimab. The CDR3 DNA sequence: TGTGCCAGCAGCTGGACAGGGGGGGTAACAGATACGCAGTATTTT. It is translated as CASSWTGGVTDTQYF.